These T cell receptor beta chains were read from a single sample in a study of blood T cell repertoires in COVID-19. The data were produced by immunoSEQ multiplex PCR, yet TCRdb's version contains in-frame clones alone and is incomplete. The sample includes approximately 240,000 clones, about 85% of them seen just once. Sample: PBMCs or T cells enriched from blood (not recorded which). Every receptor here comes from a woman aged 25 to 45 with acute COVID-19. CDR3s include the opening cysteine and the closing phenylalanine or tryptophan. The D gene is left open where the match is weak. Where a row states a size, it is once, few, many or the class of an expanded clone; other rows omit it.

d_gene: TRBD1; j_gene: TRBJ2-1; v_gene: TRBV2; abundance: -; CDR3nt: TGTGCCAGTTACCGGGACAGCTACAATGAGCAGTTCTTC; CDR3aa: CASYRDSYNEQFF
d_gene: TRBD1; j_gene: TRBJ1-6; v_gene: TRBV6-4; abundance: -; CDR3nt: TGTGCCAGCAGCCCAGAACGGGACAGCCCTTCACCCCTCCACTTT; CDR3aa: CASSPERDSPSPLHF
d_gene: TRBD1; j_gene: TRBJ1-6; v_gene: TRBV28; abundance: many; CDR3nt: TGTGCCAGCAGATTCGGGACAGGAAATTCACCCCTCCACTTT; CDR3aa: CASRFGTGNSPLHF
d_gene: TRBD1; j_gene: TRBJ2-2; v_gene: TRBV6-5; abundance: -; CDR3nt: TGTGCCAGCAGGACAGGGTTCACCGGGGAGCTGTTTTTT; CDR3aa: CASRTGFTGELFF
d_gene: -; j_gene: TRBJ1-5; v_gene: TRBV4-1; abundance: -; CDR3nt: TGCGCCAGCAGCCAAGAGGGGCAGTCCAATCAGCCCCAGCATTTT; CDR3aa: CASSQEGQSNQPQHF
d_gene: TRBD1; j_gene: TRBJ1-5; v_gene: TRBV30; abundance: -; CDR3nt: TGTGCCTGGAGTTTAGGGACAGGAGTCAATCAGCCCCAGCATTTT; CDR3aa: CAWSLGTGVNQPQHF
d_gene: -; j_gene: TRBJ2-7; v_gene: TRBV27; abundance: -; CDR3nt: TGTGCCAGCAGTTTGGCCCCGGGACTCTTCTCCTACGAGCAGTACTTC; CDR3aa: CASSLAPGLFSYEQYF
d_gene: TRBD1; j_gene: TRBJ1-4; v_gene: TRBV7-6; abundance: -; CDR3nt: TGTGCCAGCAGCTCCGAGACAGGGGTCGAAAAACTGTTTTTT; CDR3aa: CASSSETGVEKLFF
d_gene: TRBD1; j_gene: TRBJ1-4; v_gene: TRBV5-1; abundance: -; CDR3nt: TGCGCCAGCAGCCGGACAGGGGGCTCAACTAATGAAAAACTGTTTTTT; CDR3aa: CASSRTGGSTNEKLFF
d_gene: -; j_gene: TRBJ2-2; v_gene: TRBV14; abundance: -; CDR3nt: TGTGCCAGCAGCCAAGTACGTGGGGGAGGCACCGGGGAGCTGTTTTTT; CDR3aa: CASSQVRGGGTGELFF
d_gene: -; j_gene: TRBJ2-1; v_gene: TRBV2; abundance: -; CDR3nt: TGTGCCAGTTCGGGTGGCGAGCAGTTCTTC; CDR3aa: CASSGGEQFF
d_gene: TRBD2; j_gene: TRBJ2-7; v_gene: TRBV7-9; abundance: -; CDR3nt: TGTGCCAGCAGCACTAGCGGTTCCTTTTACGAGCAGTACTTC; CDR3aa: CASSTSGSFYEQYF
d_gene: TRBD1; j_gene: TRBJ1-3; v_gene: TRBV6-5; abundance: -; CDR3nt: TGTGCCAGCACTCTGACAGGGGGAGGCGGAAACACCATATATTTT; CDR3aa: CASTLTGGGGNTIYF
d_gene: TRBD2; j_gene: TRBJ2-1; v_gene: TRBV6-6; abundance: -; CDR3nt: TGTGCCAGCAGCAGACTAGCGGGGGGGCTCAATGAGCAGTTCTTC; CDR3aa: CASSRLAGGLNEQFF
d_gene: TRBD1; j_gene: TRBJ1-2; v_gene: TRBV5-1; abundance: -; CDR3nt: TGCGCCAGCAGCAGCTGGACAGGGAATAACTATGGCTACACCTTC; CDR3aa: CASSSWTGNNYGYTF
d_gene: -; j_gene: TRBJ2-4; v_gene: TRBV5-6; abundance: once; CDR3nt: TGTGCCAGCAGCCCAAAGGTTCCGCTAGGCAAAAACATTCAGTACTTC; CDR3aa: CASSPKVPLGKNIQYF
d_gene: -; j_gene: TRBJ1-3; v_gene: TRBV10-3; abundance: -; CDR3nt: TGTGCCATCAGAGTGAGAGGGCCGGACACCATATATTTT; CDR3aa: CAIRVRGPDTIYF
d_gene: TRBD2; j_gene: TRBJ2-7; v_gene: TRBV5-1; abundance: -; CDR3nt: TGCGCCAGCAGCTTGGGTATAGCGGGAGGGCCTAAGTCATACGAGCAGTACTTC; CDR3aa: CASSLGIAGGPKSYEQYF